This TCR beta chain was sequenced for a study of blood T cell repertoires in COVID-19. Here immunoSEQ multiplex PCR was the method, and the copy in TCRdb shows in-frame clones only, minus some. The sample yields approximately 110,000 clones, around four fifths seen once. This CDR3 has 18 amino acids. The germline V gene encodes CDR1 LNHDA and CDR2 SQIVND (reference sequence). The trim removed 6 bases at V and 0 bases at J, leaving 14 bases unmatched. This chain connects TRBV19 to TRBJ1-3; TRBD1 matches 7 bases. This TCR was sampled from a woman aged 55 to 70 with acute or convalescent COVID-19. The specimen sequenced was peripheral blood. CDR3 nucleotides: TGTGCCAGTAGCAGAACAGGGGCCGATTTGAGCTCTGGAAACACCATATATTTT. It specifies CASSRTGADLSSGNTIYF.